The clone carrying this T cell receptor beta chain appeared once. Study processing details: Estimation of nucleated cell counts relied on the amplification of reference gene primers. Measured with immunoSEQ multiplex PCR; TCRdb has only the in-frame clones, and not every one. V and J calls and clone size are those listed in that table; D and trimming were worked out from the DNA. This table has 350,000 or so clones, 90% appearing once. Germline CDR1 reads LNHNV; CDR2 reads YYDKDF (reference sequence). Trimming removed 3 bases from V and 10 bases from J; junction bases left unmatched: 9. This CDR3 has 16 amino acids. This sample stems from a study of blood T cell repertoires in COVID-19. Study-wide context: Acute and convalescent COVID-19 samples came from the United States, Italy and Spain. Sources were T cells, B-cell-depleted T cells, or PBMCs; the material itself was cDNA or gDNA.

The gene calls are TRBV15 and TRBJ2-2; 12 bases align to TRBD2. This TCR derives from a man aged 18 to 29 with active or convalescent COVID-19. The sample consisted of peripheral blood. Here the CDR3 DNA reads TGTGCCACCAGCAGGCCAGGACTAGCGGGGAGGCCGGAGCTGTTTTTT. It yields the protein CATSRPGLAGRPELFF. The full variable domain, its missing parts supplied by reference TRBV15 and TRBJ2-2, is DAMVIQNPRYQVTQFGKPVTLSCSQTLNHNVMYWYQQKSSQAPKLLFHYYDKDFNNEADTPDNFQSRRPNTSFCFLDIRSPGLGDTAMYLCATSRPGLAGRPELFFGEGSRLTVL.